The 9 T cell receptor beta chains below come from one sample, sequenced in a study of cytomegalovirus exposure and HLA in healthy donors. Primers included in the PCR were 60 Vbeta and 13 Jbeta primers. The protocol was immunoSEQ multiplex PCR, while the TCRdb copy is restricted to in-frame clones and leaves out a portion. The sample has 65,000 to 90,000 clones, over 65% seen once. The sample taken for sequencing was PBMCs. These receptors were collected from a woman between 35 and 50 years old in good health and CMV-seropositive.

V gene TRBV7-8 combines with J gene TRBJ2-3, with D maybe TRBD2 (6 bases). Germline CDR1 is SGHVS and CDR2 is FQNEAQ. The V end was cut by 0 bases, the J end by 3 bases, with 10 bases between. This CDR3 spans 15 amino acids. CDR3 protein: CASSLARGLTDTQYF. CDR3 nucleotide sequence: TGTGCCAGCAGCTTAGCGCGGGGTTTAACAGATACGCAGTATTTT.

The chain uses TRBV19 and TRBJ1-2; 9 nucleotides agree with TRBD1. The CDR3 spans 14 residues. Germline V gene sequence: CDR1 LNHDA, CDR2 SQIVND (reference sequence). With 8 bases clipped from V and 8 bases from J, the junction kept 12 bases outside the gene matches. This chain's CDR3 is CASRPRDRVWGYTF. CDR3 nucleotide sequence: TGTGCCAGTCGACCCCGGGACAGGGTGTGGGGCTACACCTTC.

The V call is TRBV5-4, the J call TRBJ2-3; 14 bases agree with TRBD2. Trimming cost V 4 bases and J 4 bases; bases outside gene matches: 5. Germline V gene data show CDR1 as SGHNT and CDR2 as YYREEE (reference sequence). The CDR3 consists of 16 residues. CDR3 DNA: TGTGCCAGCAGCGCGGGACTAGCGGGGGCCGCAGATACGCAGTATTTT. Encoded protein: CASSAGLAGAADTQYF.

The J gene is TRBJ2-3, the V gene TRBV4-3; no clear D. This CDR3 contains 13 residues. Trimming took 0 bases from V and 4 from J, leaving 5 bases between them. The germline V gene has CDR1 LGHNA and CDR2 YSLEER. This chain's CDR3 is CASSQEAPDTQYF. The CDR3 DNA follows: TGCGCCAGCAGCCAAGAAGCCCCAGATACGCAGTATTTT.

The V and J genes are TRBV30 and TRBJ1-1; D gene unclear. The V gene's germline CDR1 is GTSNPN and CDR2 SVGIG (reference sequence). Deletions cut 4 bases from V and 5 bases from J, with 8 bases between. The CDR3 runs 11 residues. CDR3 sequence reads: CAWTRRTEAFF. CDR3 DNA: TGTGCCTGGACCCGTAGAACTGAAGCTTTCTTT.

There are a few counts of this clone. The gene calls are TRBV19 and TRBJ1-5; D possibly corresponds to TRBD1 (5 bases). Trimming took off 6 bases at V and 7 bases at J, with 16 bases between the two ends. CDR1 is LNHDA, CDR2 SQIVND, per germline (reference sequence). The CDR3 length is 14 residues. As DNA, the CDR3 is TGTGCCAGTAGACTCAGGGATGCGTGGCAGCCCCAGCATTTT. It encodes CASRLRDAWQPQHF.

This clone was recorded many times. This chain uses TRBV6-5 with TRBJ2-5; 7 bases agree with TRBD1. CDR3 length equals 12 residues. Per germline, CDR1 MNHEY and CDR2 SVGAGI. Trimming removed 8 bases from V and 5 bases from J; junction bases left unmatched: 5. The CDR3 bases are TGTGCCAGCCACAGGGGCGGGGAGACCCAGTACTTC. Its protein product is CASHRGGETQYF.

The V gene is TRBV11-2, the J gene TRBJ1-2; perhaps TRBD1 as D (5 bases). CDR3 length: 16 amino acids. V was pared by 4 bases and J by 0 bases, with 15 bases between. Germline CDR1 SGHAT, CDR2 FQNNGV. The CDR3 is CASSSGGAATNYGYTF. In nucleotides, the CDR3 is TGTGCCAGCAGCTCCGGTGGGGCAGCAACTAACTATGGCTACACCTTC.

CDR3 region: CASSASINYGYTF. The CDR3 bases are TGTGCCAGCAGTGCGTCGATTAACTATGGCTACACCTTC. V and J are TRBV6-5 and TRBJ1-2; no reliable D call. Germline V gene sequence: CDR1 MNHEY, CDR2 SVGAGI. The germline V and J ends were trimmed by 5 bases and 1 base, with 8 bases remaining between them. The CDR3 is 13 amino acids.